Listed below are T cell receptor beta chains from one sample, sequenced in a study of blood T cell repertoires in COVID-19. Data came from immunoSEQ multiplex PCR; TCRdb stores just in-frame clones and leaves some out. The repertoire includes fewer than 350,000 clones, roughly 87% of them detected once, and over 6% sits in the top ten. The sequencing sample was made of PBMCs or T cells enriched from blood (not recorded which). The receptor source for this set is a woman aged 40 to 55 who had recovered from COVID-19. The CDR3 runs from the conserved cysteine through the conserved F or W. A D gene is named only where the DNA matches it firmly. Some rows mark clone size as missing; the rest say once, few, many or name a class of expanded clone.

clone_size cdr3_length d_call j_call v_call cdr3_aa cdr3_nt
NA 13 NA TRBJ2-1 TRBV20-1 CSASSRLDNEQFF TGCAGTGCTAGTTCCCGACTAGACAATGAGCAGTTCTTC
NA 13 NA TRBJ2-7 TRBV12-3/TRBV12-4 CATRGTGTYEQYF TGTGCCACCCGAGGCACAGGGACCTACGAGCAGTACTTC
NA 17 TRBD2 TRBJ2-7 TRBV18 CASSPPGSRGGSYEQYF TGTGCCAGCTCACCACCGGGGTCGCGGGGGGGATCCTACGAGCAGTACTTC
NA 14 TRBD2 TRBJ2-1 TRBV19 CASSLAGYHNEQFF TGTGCCAGTAGTTTAGCGGGGTATCACAATGAGCAGTTCTTC
NA 15 NA TRBJ1-3 TRBV5-1 CASSLAGESGNTIYF TGCGCCAGCAGCTTGGCCGGGGAATCAGGAAACACCATATATTTT
once 12 TRBD1 TRBJ1-5 TRBV24-1 CATGTGGQPQHF TGTGCCACGGGGACAGGGGGTCAGCCCCAGCATTTT
NA 15 NA TRBJ2-1 TRBV27 CASSLSSTSIYEQFF TGTGCCAGCAGTTTATCCTCGACTAGTATCTATGAGCAGTTCTTC
NA 19 TRBD1 TRBJ2-1 TRBV4-3 CASDFPTGGFRESYNEQFF TGCGCCAGCGATTTTCCGACAGGGGGCTTCAGGGAGTCCTACAATGAGCAGTTCTTC
NA 14 TRBD1 TRBJ2-7 TRBV15 CATSRRTGGYEQYF TGTGCCACCAGCAGACGGACAGGGGGTTACGAGCAGTACTTC
NA 16 NA TRBJ2-2 TRBV24-1 CATSFGQKTNTGELFF TGTGCCACCAGTTTCGGACAGAAAACAAACACCGGGGAGCTGTTTTTT
NA 14 NA TRBJ2-7 TRBV19 CASSPRGNLYEQYF TGTGCCAGTAGTCCCCGAGGGAACCTATACGAGCAGTACTTC
NA 15 TRBD1 TRBJ2-7 TRBV7-2 CASSSTGDFYYEQYF TGTGCCAGCAGCTCGACAGGGGACTTCTACTACGAGCAGTACTTC
once 18 TRBD1 TRBJ1-6 TRBV11-2 CASTPRTGAPSYNSPLHF TGTGCCAGCACCCCCCGGACAGGGGCCCCCTCCTATAATTCACCCCTCCACTTT
NA 13 NA TRBJ2-7 TRBV7-9 CASSPGRRYEQYF TGTGCCAGCAGCCCTGGCAGAAGATACGAGCAGTACTTC
NA 10 NA TRBJ1-4 TRBV20-1 CSARLEKLFF TGCAGTGCTAGACTAGAAAAACTGTTTTTT
NA 18 TRBD2 TRBJ2-1 TRBV27 CASSSGLAGVPSYNEQFF TGTGCCAGCAGTTCGGGACTAGCGGGAGTACCCTCCTACAATGAGCAGTTCTTC
NA 13 NA TRBJ2-2 TRBV27 CASSFSYTGELFF TGTGCCAGCAGTTTTTCCTACACCGGGGAGCTGTTTTTT
NA 16 TRBD1 TRBJ2-7 TRBV11-2 CASSHESRDRGREQYF TGTGCCAGCAGCCACGAGTCCCGGGACAGGGGGCGCGAGCAGTACTTC
NA 12 NA TRBJ1-1 TRBV24-1 CATSGSGTEAFF TGTGCCACCAGTGGGTCGGGTACTGAAGCTTTCTTT
NA 16 TRBD2 TRBJ2-2 TRBV7-9 CASSFALGGSTGELFF TGTGCCAGCAGCTTTGCGTTGGGCGGGAGCACCGGGGAGCTGTTTTTT
NA 17 TRBD1 TRBJ1-2 TRBV7-2 CASSSGAPQGAKAGYTF TGTGCCAGCAGCTCAGGAGCTCCACAGGGGGCAAAAGCTGGCTACACCTTC
NA 15 TRBD2 TRBJ2-1 TRBV10-1 CASSESLAGLNEQFF TGCGCCAGCAGTGAGAGCCTAGCGGGCCTCAATGAGCAGTTCTTC
NA 16 NA TRBJ2-1 TRBV19 CASSMSLGSSYNEQFF TGTGCCAGTAGTATGTCTTTGGGGAGCTCCTACAATGAGCAGTTCTTC
NA 14 TRBD2 TRBJ2-1 TRBV29-1 CSVETSGTYNEQFF TGCAGCGTGGAGACTAGCGGGACTTACAATGAGCAGTTCTTC
NA 15 TRBD2 TRBJ2-1 TRBV5-1 CASSTSTSGAHEQFF TGCGCCAGCAGCACTTCGACTAGCGGGGCCCATGAGCAGTTCTTC
once 16 TRBD2 TRBJ2-7 TRBV7-9 CASSSGLGLAVYEQYF TGTGCCAGCAGCTCAGGTTTAGGGCTAGCGGTGTACGAGCAGTACTTC
NA 16 TRBD2 TRBJ2-2 TRBV19 CASSRRGLPSTGELFF TGTGCCAGTAGTAGGAGGGGACTACCGAGCACCGGGGAGCTGTTTTTT
few 14 NA TRBJ1-5 TRBV2 CASKTPDSNQPQHF TGTGCCAGCAAGACACCGGATAGCAATCAGCCCCAGCATTTT
NA 18 TRBD2 TRBJ2-6 TRBV27 CASSLRGGALSGANVLTF TGTGCCAGCAGTTTACGGGGGGGGGCCCTCTCTGGGGCCAACGTCCTGACTTTC
NA 13 NA TRBJ2-5 TRBV28 CASYYGMGETQYF TGTGCCAGCTACTACGGGATGGGAGAGACCCAGTACTTC
NA 14 NA TRBJ1-3 TRBV7-2 CASSSGDRGNTIYF TGTGCCAGCAGCTCGGGGGACCGCGGAAACACCATATATTTT
NA 15 TRBD1 TRBJ1-2 TRBV28 CASSLRSGTDYGYTF TGTGCCAGCAGTCTGAGGTCCGGGACAGACTATGGCTACACCTTC
NA 13 TRBD1 TRBJ2-7 TRBV27 CASSLRQGEEQYF TGTGCCAGCAGTTTGAGACAGGGGGAGGAGCAGTACTTC
once 13 TRBD1 TRBJ2-7 TRBV24-1 CAVQTGLSYEQYF TGTGCCGTACAGACAGGGCTCTCCTACGAGCAGTACTTC
once 13 NA TRBJ2-2 TRBV5-6 CASSSMNTGELFF TGTGCCAGCAGCAGCATGAACACCGGGGAGCTGTTTTTT
NA 15 NA TRBJ2-1 TRBV15 CATSRDRGLFDEQFF TGTGCCACCAGCAGAGATAGGGGACTTTTCGATGAGCAGTTCTTC
NA 13 NA TRBJ1-1 TRBV30 CAWSVQSNTEAFF TGTGCCTGGAGTGTACAATCGAACACTGAAGCTTTCTTT
NA 12 TRBD1 TRBJ1-4 TRBV15 CATSREGQTMIF TGTGCCACCAGCAGAGAGGGACAGACAATGATTTTT
NA 13 NA TRBJ2-3 TRBV7-2 CASSTRDTDTQYF TGTGCCAGCAGCACTAGGGATACAGATACGCAGTATTTT
NA 14 NA TRBJ1-5 TRBV18 CASSPSVEGQPQHF TGTGCCAGCTCACCCAGCGTGGAGGGCCAGCCCCAGCATTTT
NA 16 NA TRBJ1-4 TRBV6-1 CASSETVFRINEKLFF TGTGCCAGCAGCGAAACCGTCTTCAGGATCAATGAAAAACTGTTTTTT
few 11 TRBD1 TRBJ1-2 TRBV29-1 CSAQGGDGYTF TGCAGCGCTCAGGGGGGAGATGGCTACACCTTC
NA 16 NA TRBJ1-4 TRBV18 CASSPGQPSFNEKLFF TGTGCCAGCTCACCGGGCCAGCCATCCTTTAATGAAAAACTGTTTTTT
NA 15 TRBD1 TRBJ1-1 TRBV19 CASSNSDRGGTEAFF TGTGCCAGTAGCAATAGTGACAGGGGAGGGACTGAAGCTTTCTTT
NA 17 TRBD1 TRBJ1-6 TRBV15 CATSRDPPYRGNSPLHF TGTGCCACCAGCAGAGATCCTCCTTACAGGGGTAATTCACCCCTCCACTTT
NA 15 TRBD1 TRBJ2-7 TRBV6-1 CASSGAGTGVYEQYF TGTGCCAGCAGTGGAGCCGGGACAGGGGTCTACGAGCAGTACTTC
NA 14 NA TRBJ2-7 TRBV19 CASSIGPQFYEQYF TGTGCCAGTAGTATAGGTCCACAGTTCTACGAGCAGTACTTC
NA 13 TRBD2 TRBJ2-1 TRBV18 CASSLTSIHEQFF TGTGCCAGCTCACTGACTAGCATCCATGAGCAGTTCTTC
NA 13 NA TRBJ2-7 TRBV7-9 CASSSKGDYEQYF TGTGCCAGCAGCTCGAAGGGGGACTACGAGCAGTACTTC
NA 17 NA TRBJ2-2 TRBV11-3 CASSSSPGSVGTGELFF TGTGCCAGCAGCTCCTCTCCGGGTTCAGTAGGCACCGGGGAGCTGTTTTTT
NA 14 NA TRBJ1-2 TRBV28 CASSLIRGDYGYTF TGTGCCAGCAGTTTGATCCGGGGGGACTATGGCTACACCTTC
NA 17 TRBD2 TRBJ2-7 TRBV16 CASSQSGLAGVSYEQYF TGTGCCAGCAGCCAATCGGGGCTAGCGGGAGTTTCCTACGAGCAGTACTTC
NA 15 TRBD1 TRBJ2-3 TRBV14 CASSAQGASRDTQYF TGTGCCAGCAGTGCCCAGGGGGCGAGTAGAGATACGCAGTATTTT
NA 13 NA TRBJ2-7 TRBV28 CASSPIRRYEQYF TGTGCCAGCAGCCCTATCCGGAGATACGAGCAGTACTTC
NA 17 TRBD1 TRBJ1-1 TRBV10-1 CASSEPRQGAPDTEAFF TGCGCCAGCAGTGAGCCCAGACAGGGGGCGCCGGACACTGAAGCTTTCTTT